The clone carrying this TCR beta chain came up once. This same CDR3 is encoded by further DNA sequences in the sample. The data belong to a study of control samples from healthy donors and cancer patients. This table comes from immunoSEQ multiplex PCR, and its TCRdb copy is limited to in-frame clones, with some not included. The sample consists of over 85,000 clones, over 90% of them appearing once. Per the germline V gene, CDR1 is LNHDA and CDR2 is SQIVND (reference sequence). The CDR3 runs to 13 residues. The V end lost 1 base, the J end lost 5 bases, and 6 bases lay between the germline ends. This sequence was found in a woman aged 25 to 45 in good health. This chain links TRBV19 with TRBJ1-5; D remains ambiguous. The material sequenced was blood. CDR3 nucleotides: TGTGCCAGTAGTATAGGCTTGGATCAGCCCCAGCATTTT. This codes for CASSIGLDQPQHF.